Below, 3 T cell receptor beta chains from the same sample are listed, as sequenced in a study of early T cells in non-severe SARS-CoV-2 infection. MiXCR was run by TCRdb on the 5' RACE reads, yielding one entry per CDR3 protein. The sample yields tens of thousands of distinct CDR3 sequences, about 9.4% seen once. The sequenced sample was whole blood. The receptors shown here come from an adult who was a healthcare worker with PCR-confirmed SARS-CoV-2 infection or an uninfected control (not recorded which).

This clonotype was found a few times. The rearrangement uses TRBV3-1 and TRBJ2-5; perhaps TRBD1 as D (7 bases). This CDR3 spans 15 amino acids. Trimming cost V 0 bases and J 5 bases, with 13 bases left between them. The germline V gene encodes CDR1 LGHDT and CDR2 YNNKEL (reference sequence). The CDR3, as DNA: TGTGCCAGCAGCCAAGATCGACAGGGACTGGAGACCCAGTACTTC. This gives the protein CASSQDRQGLETQYF.

Ten or more counts support this clonotype. The rearrangement joins TRBV7-3 to TRBJ2-1; D is ambiguous. The V end was cut by 1 base, the J end by 7 bases, with 14 bases between. The CDR3 has 15 residues. Germline V gene lookup returns CDR1 SGHTA and CDR2 FQGTGA. The CDR3 here is CASSLRGGDLNEQFF. The CDR3 region has the DNA TGTGCCAGCAGCTTAAGGGGTGGTGATTTGAATGAGCAGTTCTTC.

The chain is built from TRBV20-1 and TRBJ1-6, with D unresolved. Germline CDR1 is DFQATT and CDR2 is SNEGSKA (reference sequence). Trimming shortened V by 0 bases and J by 6 bases, and 12 bases separated the two germline ends. There are 15 residues in the CDR3. For the CDR3, the DNA is TGCAGTGCTAGAGAAGTGGGTCCTATTAATTCACCCCTCCACTTT. This encodes CSAREVGPINSPLHF.